This T cell receptor (beta chain) was sequenced in a study of blood T cells in healthy people across ages. A J-beta primer mix and a sample-barcoded 5' primer were used in a second PCR of roughly 7 to 12 cycles. The template-switch adaptor, which had 12 random nucleotides, put a tag on each cDNA molecule. TCRdb independently ran MiXCR on the 5' RACE reads; one entry per CDR3 protein. The sample contains about 680,000 distinct CDR3 sequences, approximately 49% of which appear only once. The length of the CDR3 is 18 residues. Germline values: CDR1 SGHTA, CDR2 FQGNSA. Trimming cost V 6 bases and J 0 bases; bases outside gene matches: 14.

Sequenced material: blood. The receptor comes from a woman aged 60-75 years in good health. V gene TRBV7-2 combines with J gene TRBJ2-1, with TRBD1 identical over 7 bases. The CDR3 protein is CASRNRGSGGLSYNEQFF. In DNA, the CDR3 is TGTGCCAGCAGGAACAGGGGCTCGGGCGGTCTCTCCTACAATGAGCAGTTCTTC.